Below are 16 T cell receptor beta chains sequenced from a single sample in a study of blood T cell repertoires in COVID-19. The data were produced by immunoSEQ multiplex PCR, yet TCRdb's version contains in-frame clones alone and is incomplete. The data contain 220,000 or so clones, around 86% of them singletons. Sequenced: peripheral blood. These receptors all come from a woman aged 80 or older with COVID-19, enrolled during active disease.

For the CDR3, the DNA is TGTGCCAGCAGCTACCACGGGACAGACAACTATGGCTACACCTTC. Protein product: CASSYHGTDNYGYTF. The chain has TRBV7-9 and TRBJ1-2, with 7 bases that match TRBD1. Trimming took 4 bases from V and 2 from J; bases not matched to a gene: 7. CDR3 length: 15 residues. The V gene's germline CDR1 is SEHNR and CDR2 FQNEAQ (reference sequence).

V and J are TRBV5-1 and TRBJ2-7, with 8 bases identical to TRBD2. The V gene's germline CDR1 is SGHRS and CDR2 YFSETQ. The CDR3 spans 15 residues. The V and J ends lost 2 bases and 2 bases, in that order; junction bases with no gene match: 6. For the CDR3, the DNA is TGCGCCAGCAGCTTTTATAGCGGGGCCACCTACGAGCAGTACTTC. This encodes CASSFYSGATYEQYF.

The sample holds a few counts of this clone. The chain is built from TRBV6-6 and TRBJ1-2; D uncertain. Germline CDR1 is MNHNY and CDR2 is SVGAGI (reference sequence). The CDR3 is made up of 13 amino acids. V lost 6 bases to trimming and J lost 8 bases, with 16 bases between them. CDR3 in amino acids: CASSSSAGGGYTF. CDR3 coding DNA: TGTGCCAGCAGCAGCTCCGCCGGAGGGGGCTACACCTTC.

The chain is built from TRBV6-5 and TRBJ1-2; D remains ambiguous. The CDR3 has 15 amino acids. The germline V and J ends were trimmed by 6 bases and 8 bases, with 22 bases remaining between them. Per the germline V gene, CDR1 is MNHEY and CDR2 is SVGAGI. Here the CDR3 DNA reads TGTGCCAGCAGCCCACTTTCAAGCGGCGCGGGGGGCTACACCTTC. Amino acid sequence: CASSPLSSGAGGYTF.

The rearrangement uses TRBV3-1 (or the pseudogene TRBV3-2) and TRBJ2-3, with TRBD2 matching over 14 bases. V trimming: 2 bases; J trimming: 4 bases; junction bases outside the gene matches: 8. Germline CDR1 LGHDT, CDR2 YNNKEL (reference sequence). CDR3 length: 18 residues. In DNA, the CDR3 is TGTGCCAGCAGCCAACCCGGGACTAGCGGGGGCGGGGCAGATACGCAGTATTTT. Residues: CASSQPGTSGGGADTQYF.

The chain employs TRBV2 and TRBJ1-1; D remains unclear. The germline V gene has CDR1 SNHLY and CDR2 FYNNEI. V was pared by 8 bases and J by 1 base, with 14 bases between. The CDR3 spans 14 residues. CDR3 region: CASGGEPANTEAFF. The CDR3 DNA follows: TGTGCCAGCGGCGGTGAACCAGCGAACACTGAAGCTTTCTTT.

This chain connects TRBV27 to TRBJ1-2, with 8 bases fitting TRBD1. Germline lookup yields CDR1 MNHEY and CDR2 SMNVEV (reference sequence). The CDR3 runs to 14 residues. The ends lost 3 bases at V and 6 bases at J; junction bases unmatched: 6. CDR3 in DNA: TGTGCCAGCAGTTTTTGGAGACAGGGGCATGGCTACACCTTC. It yields the protein CASSFWRQGHGYTF.

V and J are TRBV19 and TRBJ1-1; 7 nucleotides agree with TRBD1. The germline CDR1 and CDR2 sequences are LNHDA and SQIVND (reference sequence). The CDR3 has 14 residues. Germline trimming cut 8 bases from V and 7 bases from J; bases unmatched to any gene: 13. DNA of the CDR3: TGTGCCAGTTCCTACCTGACAGGGAGGATTGAAGCTTTCTTT. Encoded protein: CASSYLTGRIEAFF.

This clone came up once. For the CDR3, the DNA is TGTGCCAGCACGGGGGGGCATGCGAACACTGAAGCTTTCTTT. Translated: CASTGGHANTEAFF. The chain is built from TRBV2 and TRBJ1-1, with a possible D match to TRBD1 (6 bases). CDR3 size: 14 residues. V was cut by 7 bases and J by 1 base, with 13 bases left in between. Germline values: CDR1 SNHLY, CDR2 FYNNEI. Supplemented by reference TRBV2 and TRBJ1-1, the full variable domain reads EPEVTQTPSHQVTQMGQEVILRCVPISNHLYFYWYRQILGQKVEFLVSFYNNEISEKSEIFDDQFSVERPDGSNFTLKIRSTKLEDSAMYFCASTGGHANTEAFFGQGTRLTVV.

V gene TRBV6-6 combines with J gene TRBJ1-5, with D possibly matching TRBD1 (6 bases). The V and J ends lost 0 bases and 4 bases respectively, with 13 bases between them. The CDR3 is 16 residues long. CDR1 and CDR2 (germline): MNHNY, SVGAGI (reference sequence). The CDR3 spells CASSYSKQGGNQPQHF. As DNA, the CDR3 is TGTGCCAGCAGTTACTCAAAACAGGGCGGGAATCAGCCCCAGCATTTT.

V gene TRBV6-4 combines with J gene TRBJ1-1, with 8 bases matching TRBD1. This CDR3 is built from 15 residues. V trimming: 6 bases; J trimming: 4 bases; junction bases outside the gene matches: 10. CDR1 is MRHNA, CDR2 SNTAGT, per germline. The CDR3 reads CASSSGGELGTEAFF. The CDR3 DNA is TGTGCCAGCAGCTCAGGGGGCGAATTGGGCACTGAAGCTTTCTTT.

V is TRBV7-9 and J is TRBJ2-3; tentative D call: TRBD2 (5 bases). Germline CDR1 reads SEHNR; CDR2 reads FQNEAQ (reference sequence). CDR3 length: 14 residues. Trimming took off 1 base at V and 6 bases at J, with 11 bases between the two ends. The CDR3 nucleotides are TGTGCCAGCAGCTTAGGAGGGAAGGAGGATACGCAGTATTTT. The encoded protein is CASSLGGKEDTQYF.

V and J are TRBV6-2 or TRBV6-3 and TRBJ2-5; 12 nucleotides agree with TRBD2. V was pared by 2 bases and J by 4 bases, with 8 bases of the junction left unmatched. The CDR3 is made up of 17 amino acids. Germline CDR1 reads MNHEY; CDR2 reads SVGEGT. The CDR3 DNA reads TGTGCCAGCAGTTACGGGACCCTAGCGGGGGGGCCAGAGACCCAGTACTTC. Residues: CASSYGTLAGGPETQYF.

The rearrangement links TRBV7-9 to TRBJ1-1; TRBD1 aligns across 7 bases. Germline V CDR1 and CDR2: SEHNR, FQNEAQ (reference sequence). V lost 3 bases and J lost 5; bases outside the gene matches: 15. The CDR3 spans 17 residues. CDR3 amino acids: CASSFISFGQVVTEAFF. The CDR3 DNA is TGTGCCAGCAGCTTTATTAGTTTCGGACAGGTCGTAACTGAAGCTTTCTTT.

The chain employs TRBV10-3 and TRBJ1-1; 7 bases match TRBD1. The germline gives CDR1 ENHRY, CDR2 SYGVKD. V gave up 4 bases and J gave up 0 bases; unmatched junction bases: 2. The CDR3 loop spans 14 amino acids. CDR3 sequence: CAISGGTVNTEAFF. The CDR3 DNA reads as TGTGCCATCAGTGGAGGGACAGTGAACACTGAAGCTTTCTTT.

This clone was seen just once. The junction shows a germline mismatch at one end, possibly a read error. The J gene is TRBJ2-1, the V gene TRBV7-2, with TRBD2 matching 8 bases. The CDR3 contains 15 residues. Germline values: CDR1 SGHTA, CDR2 FQGNSA. CDR3 in amino acids: CASTLDLAGHNEQFF. In nucleotides, the CDR3 is TGTGCCAGCACCTTAGATCTAGCGGGTCACAATGAGCAGTTCTTC. The full variable domain, with the rest looked up from reference TRBV7-2 and TRBJ2-1, is GAGVSQSPSNKVTEKGKDVELRCDPISGHTALYWYRQSLGQGLEFLIYFQGNSAPDKSGLPSDRFSAERTGGSVSTLTIQRTQQEDSAVYLCASTLDLAGHNEQFFGPGTRLTVL.